This TCR beta chain was documented in a study of shared T cell receptors in the human thymus. Trimming cost V 6 bases and J 12 bases, with 21 bases left between them. CDR1 and CDR2 from the germline V gene are MDHEN and SYDVKM. The CDR3 contains 14 residues. Generated by immunoSEQ multiplex PCR, the TCRdb table keeps only in-frame clones and is missing some. The data hold a few hundred thousand clones, with more than 85% observed a single time. The chain joins TRBV28 to TRBJ2-1; the D is unclear. Sequenced: thymocytes. The sequence was obtained from a human donor. CDR3: CASRWAIKVGVQFF. The CDR3 coding sequence is TGTGCCAGCAGATGGGCCATTAAGGTCGGAGTGCAGTTCTTC.